Following are 13 T cell receptor beta chains from one sample sequenced in a study of T cell clonality in common variable immunodeficiency. These receptors are not linked to any known antigen. Study-wide results and caveats: Fewer deletions and N-nucleotide insertions were reportedly seen in common variable immunodeficiency TCR beta sequences.

This table comes from immunoSEQ multiplex PCR, and its TCRdb copy is limited to in-frame clones, with some not included. The sample was found to contain 20,000 to 30,000 clones, and every one recurs. The sample comprised peripheral blood mononuclear cells. These receptors all come from a human donor with common variable immunodeficiency.

This clone appeared many times. The CDR3 is cut off 3 residues early in the read; its end comes from the germline J gene. V gene TRBV7-3 combines with J gene TRBJ2-2; perhaps TRBD2 as D (6 bases). Trimming left V 6 bases short and J 6 bases short, with 11 bases between. This CDR3 contains 13 residues. Germline V CDR1 and CDR2: SGHTA, FQGTGA. The CDR3 bases that were read are TGTGCCAGCAGGCGGGGCGGGGCCGGGGAG. It codes for CASRRGGAGE. The full CDR3 sequence reads CASRRGGAGELFF.

This clone was seen many times. The read ends 3 residues early relative to the CDR3; the germline J gene fills the gap. This rearrangement joins TRBV20-1 to TRBJ1-2, with TRBD1 matching 8 bases. The CDR3 loop spans 13 amino acids. V was pared by 6 bases and J by 6 bases, with 9 bases of the junction left unmatched. Per germline, CDR1 DFQATT and CDR2 SNEGSKA (reference sequence). The CDR3 loop is CSALSGGVDGYTF. CDR3 DNA (partial): TGCAGTGCCCTATCAGGGGGCGTAGATGGC.

This clone occurred a few times. From the germline J gene comes the end of the CDR3, since the read stops 3 residues before it. The gene calls are TRBV20-1 and TRBJ2-7, with TRBD2 matching 13 bases. Losses at the gene ends were 7 bases for V and 3 bases for J; bases not matched to a gene: 12. The CDR3 is 16 residues long. Germline lookup yields CDR1 DFQATT and CDR2 SNEGSKA (reference sequence). The CDR3 sequence is CSVPGTSGASFYEQYF. The CDR3 DNA, read in part, is TGCAGTGTCCCTGGGACTAGCGGGGCCTCCTTCTACGAG.

A remark on this clone: The read terminates 3 residues ahead of where the CDR3 ends, so the germline J gene completes it. V usage is TRBV29-1 and J usage is TRBJ2-3; D call uncertain. Germline V gene lookup returns CDR1 SQVTM and CDR2 ANQGSEA. The CDR3 extends over 11 amino acids. V lost 5 bases and J lost 8, with 11 bases in between. Here the CDR3 reads CSVTPVGTQYF. The part of the CDR3 DNA that was read is TGCAGCGTTACACCAGTTGGTACG.

This clone occurred a few times. The CDR3 end lies 3 residues beyond the end of the read and is filled in from the germline J gene. The chain links TRBV5-5 to TRBJ2-5; 7 nucleotides align to TRBD2. V lost 3 bases to trimming and J lost 5 bases; unmatched junction nucleotides: 4. There are 13 residues in the CDR3. The germline V gene has CDR1 SGHKS and CDR2 YYEKEE (reference sequence). Incomplete CDR3 DNA: TGTGCCAGCAGCTGGGAGGGGTGGGAGACC. Its translation is CASSWEGWET. From start to end, the CDR3 is CASSWEGWETQYF.

In the case of this clone: Read coverage stops 3 residues before the CDR3 terminus; the germline J gene supplies the remainder. The rearrangement joins TRBV19 to TRBJ2-5, with D possibly matching TRBD2 (5 bases). Germline lookup yields CDR1 LNHDA and CDR2 SQIVND (reference sequence). The CDR3 has 15 amino acids. Trimming stripped 1 base from V and 2 bases from J, with 11 bases between. The part of the CDR3 DNA that was read is TGTGCCAGTAGTATAGGAGGACTCGAACAAGAGACC. This codes for CASSIGGLEQET. The complete CDR3 reads CASSIGGLEQETQYF.

At least ten counts were recorded for this clone. The read ends 3 residues before the CDR3 terminus; that terminus is restored from the germline J gene. The chain carries TRBV14 and TRBJ2-1; perhaps TRBD2 as D (5 bases). CDR1 is SGHDN and CDR2 is FVKESK in the germline V gene. The CDR3 sequence is 14 residues long. Trimming stripped 1 base from V and 1 base from J, with 5 bases between. CDR3 sequence: CASSQVASYNEQFF. Partial CDR3 DNA: TGTGCCAGCAGCCAAGTAGCGTCCTACAATGAG.

This clone is medium-sized within its sample. The CDR3 DNA, read in part, is TGTGCCAGCAGCGCCGTACTAGCGGGGGGGCAAGAGACC. This translates into CASSAVLAGGQET. The complete CDR3 sequence is CASSAVLAGGQETQYF. V gene TRBV7-3 combines with J gene TRBJ2-5, with 13 positions matching TRBD2. Read data end 3 residues before the CDR3 end; the end is taken from the germline J gene. J was trimmed by 2 bases and V by 5 bases; bases with no gene match: 5. The V gene's germline CDR1 is SGHTA and CDR2 FQGTGA. This CDR3 contains 16 residues.

In its sample, this clone was seen many times. The read ends 3 residues before the CDR3 terminus; that terminus is restored from the germline J gene. The V and J genes are TRBV19 and TRBJ1-1; D gene ambiguous. Germline V gene data show CDR1 as LNHDA and CDR2 as SQIVND (reference sequence). Trimming cost V 2 bases and J 1 base, with 5 bases left between them. The CDR3 runs to 13 residues. CDR3 DNA, as far as it was read: TGTGCCAGTAGTATAATTCAGAACACTGAA. This translates into CASSIIQNTE. The whole CDR3 sequence is CASSIIQNTEAFF. Variable domain in full (rest from reference TRBV19 and TRBJ1-1): DGGITQSPKYLFRKEGQNVTLSCEQNLNHDAMYWYRQDPGQGLRLIYYSQIVNDFQKGDIAEGYSVSREKKESFPLTVTSAQKNPTAFYLCASSIIQNTEAFFGQGTRLTVV.

Concerning this clone itself: The missing CDR3 end, 3 residues past where the read stops, is filled in from the germline J gene. This chain connects TRBV5-6 to TRBJ2-1, with D tentatively TRBD1 or TRBD2 (7 bases each). The CDR3 consists of 15 residues. The germline V gene encodes CDR1 SGHDT and CDR2 YYEEEE. Trimming cost V 6 bases and J 6 bases, with 19 bases left between them. Here the CDR3 reads CASIRQGGVSNEQFF. The sequenced part of the CDR3 DNA is TGTGCCAGCATCCGACAGGGAGGGGTCTCCAATGAG.

This clone was seen at least ten times. The CDR3 extends 3 residues past the end of the read, so its final part is completed from the germline J gene. The chain is built from TRBV18 and TRBJ2-2; 10 bases are a match to TRBD2. This CDR3 spans 18 amino acids. Germline trimming cut 0 bases from V and 5 bases from J; bases unmatched to any gene: 9. The germline V gene has CDR1 KGHSH and CDR2 LQKENI. CDR3 bases read: TGTGCCAGCTCACCACCCTTAGCTAGCGGGAGAAGGACCGGGGAG. Translation: CASSPPLASGRRTGE. The full CDR3 protein reads CASSPPLASGRRTGELFF.

Details on this clone: From the germline J gene comes the end of the CDR3, since the read stops 3 residues before it. V and J are TRBV7-9 and TRBJ1-2; 9 nucleotides align to TRBD1. This CDR3 has 14 amino acids. V lost 5 bases, J lost 6 bases, and 7 bases stayed unmatched. Germline CDR1 is SEHNR and CDR2 is FQNEAQ (reference sequence). This CDR3 reads CASSVYRDRDGYTF. CDR3 DNA (partial): TGTGCCAGCAGCGTATACCGGGACAGGGATGGC.

This clone occurred a few times. The read halts 3 residues ahead of the CDR3 end, with the missing end drawn from the germline J gene. This sequence joins TRBV18 and TRBJ2-3; TRBD2 is a possible D gene (11 bases). This CDR3 has 19 amino acids. The germline CDR1 and CDR2 sequences are KGHSH and LQKENI. The CDR3 loop reads CASSPPGQGLLAGDLAQYF. The sequenced CDR3 bases are TGTGCCAGCTCACCACCGGGACAGGGGTTACTAGCGGGGGATCTCGCG.